Shown below are 18 T cell receptor beta chains from a single sample sequenced in a study of control samples from healthy donors and cancer patients. Sequencing used immunoSEQ multiplex PCR; TCRdb keeps in-frame clones, though not all of them. The sample lists 53,000 or so clones; about nine tenths were seen once. Sequencing was performed on PBMCs. These receptor sequences come from a man in his sixties with head and neck cancer.

The genes are TRBV6-1 and TRBJ2-5; D unclear. Per germline, CDR1 MNHNS and CDR2 SASEGT. With 2 bases removed from V and 2 bases from J, the gap between germline ends came to 9 bases. The CDR3 has 14 residues. The CDR3 loop is CASSERAPQETQYF. Here the CDR3 DNA reads TGTGCCAGCAGTGAACGCGCCCCTCAAGAGACCCAGTACTTC.

The chain has TRBV5-1 and TRBJ2-7, with 8 positions matching TRBD1. Germline loops: CDR1 SGHRS, CDR2 YFSETQ. V lost 2 bases to trimming and J lost 7 bases; unmatched junction nucleotides: 5. The CDR3 consists of 13 residues. The CDR3 spells CASSFGRGREQYF. CDR3 nucleotide sequence: TGCGCCAGCAGCTTTGGCAGGGGGCGGGAGCAGTACTTC.

CDR3 DNA: TGTGCCAGCAGCTCTTCTAGCGGGGGTGACGAGCAGTACTTC. This translates into CASSSSSGGDEQYF. The chain combines TRBV5-6 with TRBJ2-7, with 10 bases fitting TRBD2. CDR1 and CDR2 (germline): SGHDT, YYEEEE. The V segment lost 3 bases and the J segment 5 bases; nucleotides outside the gene matches: 5. The CDR3 is 14 residues long.

The chain links TRBV7-9 to TRBJ2-1; 11 bases are a match to TRBD2. Germline trimming cut 4 bases from V and 3 bases from J; bases unmatched to any gene: 5. This CDR3 region has 16 residues. Germline V gene sequence: CDR1 SEHNR, CDR2 FQNEAQ (reference sequence). The DNA of the CDR3 is TGTGCCAGCAGCTCAACCGGGACTAGCGGCTACAATGAGCAGTTCTTC. Its translation is CASSSTGTSGYNEQFF.

The V gene is TRBV2, the J gene TRBJ2-3; 10 bases are shared with TRBD1. The V and J ends lost 5 bases and 5 bases, in that order; junction bases with no gene match: 4. The germline gives CDR1 SNHLY, CDR2 FYNNEI. The CDR3 sequence is 14 residues long. The chain's CDR3 is CASSRQGARDTQYF. The CDR3 DNA is TGTGCCAGCAGTAGACAGGGGGCGCGAGATACGCAGTATTTT.

The chain recombines TRBV15 with TRBJ2-1; TRBD2 matches 11 bases. In germline, CDR1 is LNHNV, CDR2 YYDKDF (reference sequence). Trimming cost V 1 base and J 8 bases; bases outside gene matches: 13. This CDR3 has 18 residues. This chain's CDR3 is CATSRGPSGRSARDEQFF. The CDR3 DNA sequence: TGTGCCACCAGCAGAGGGCCTAGCGGGAGGTCCGCGAGGGATGAGCAGTTCTTC.

V and J are TRBV4-3 and TRBJ2-3; 7 bases line up with TRBD1. The CDR3 length is 12 residues. The ends lost 4 bases at V and 9 bases at J; junction bases unmatched: 4. Looked up from germline, CDR1 is LGHNA and CDR2 is YSLEER. For the CDR3, the DNA is TGCGCCAGCAGCCGGGGACAGAAGACGCAGTATTTT. This sequence encodes CASSRGQKTQYF.

This clone is a singleton in its sample. The gene calls are TRBV27 and TRBJ2-6, with D hard to call. CDR3 length: 15 amino acids. The germline V gene has CDR1 MNHEY and CDR2 SMNVEV (reference sequence). V lost 5 bases and J lost 0, with 8 bases in between. CDR3 amino acids: CASSQTSSGANVLTF. DNA for the CDR3: TGTGCCAGCAGTCAAACCAGCTCTGGGGCCAACGTCCTGACTTTC. Variable domain in full (rest from reference TRBV27 and TRBJ2-6): EAQVTQNPRYLITVTGKKLTVTCSQNMNHEYMSWYRQDPGLGLRQIYYSMNVEVTDKGDVPEGYKVSRKEKRNFPLILESPSPNQTSLYFCASSQTSSGANVLTFGAGSRLTVL.

DNA of the CDR3: TGTGCCAGCTCACCATCAGGGGAGGTCCATGGCTACACCTTC. Amino acids: CASSPSGEVHGYTF. The chain couples TRBV18 to TRBJ1-2; D might be TRBD1 (6 bases). The V end lost 2 bases, the J end lost 6 bases, and 13 bases lay between the germline ends. The CDR3 is 14 amino acids. Germline lookup yields CDR1 KGHSH and CDR2 LQKENI.

The chain combines TRBV3-1 (or the pseudogene TRBV3-2) with TRBJ2-7; D is unresolved. Germline assignment: CDR1 LGHDT and CDR2 YNNKEL (reference sequence). V gave up 3 bases and J gave up 2 bases, with 5 bases separating them. CDR3 length: 12 residues. CDR3 residues: CASSQGTYEQYF. Written as DNA, the CDR3 is TGTGCCAGCAGCCAGGGAACCTACGAGCAGTACTTC.

The chain is built from TRBV7-9 and TRBJ1-1; 9 bases align to TRBD1. The CDR3 runs to 14 residues. The germline V gene has CDR1 SEHNR and CDR2 FQNEAQ (reference sequence). Unmatched junction bases numbered 5, after V lost 5 bases and J lost 4 bases. DNA of the CDR3: TGTGCCAGCAGCCTACAGGGGGCCTCCACTGAAGCTTTCTTT. Translation gives CASSLQGASTEAFF.

This clone was observed a few times. The DNA for the CDR3 is TGCAGTATATTAGACCTCCGGGGAGGGAACACTGAAGCTTTCTTT. It codes for CSILDLRGGNTEAFF. This chain connects TRBV29-1 to TRBJ1-1; D uncertain. The CDR3 spans 15 residues. Per the germline V gene, CDR1 is SQVTM and CDR2 is ANQGSEA.

The J gene is TRBJ1-1, the V gene TRBV29-1, with 7 bases lining up with TRBD1. CDR3 length: 13 amino acids. In germline, CDR1 is SQVTM, CDR2 ANQGSEA. With V trimmed by 2 bases and J by 3 bases, 3 bases remained unmatched. CDR3 bases: TGCAGCGTTGAAAGCGACAGGGACACTGAAGCTTTCTTT. It yields the protein CSVESDRDTEAFF.

V and J are TRBV7-3 and TRBJ2-1, with TRBD1 matching 8 bases. The CDR3 is 16 amino acids. With 0 bases clipped from V and 6 bases from J, the junction kept 7 bases outside the gene matches. Germline CDR1 is SGHTA and CDR2 is FQGTGA. CDR3 loop: CASSLTSDRVGNEQFF. DNA for the CDR3: TGTGCCAGCAGCTTAACTTCGGACAGGGTTGGCAATGAGCAGTTCTTC.

This rearrangement joins TRBV27 to TRBJ2-2, with 7 bases fitting TRBD2. This CDR3 region has 14 residues. V lost 6 bases and J lost 5; bases outside the gene matches: 6. Germline CDR1 MNHEY, CDR2 SMNVEV (reference sequence). As DNA, the CDR3 is TGTGCCAGCAGCTTCAGCGGGAATACCGGGGAGCTGTTTTTT. This encodes CASSFSGNTGELFF.

This sequence joins TRBV6-2 or TRBV6-3 and TRBJ2-7; 7 bases align to TRBD1. Germline V gene lookup returns CDR1 MNHEY and CDR2 SVGEGT. There are 13 residues in the CDR3. J gave up 6 bases and V 4 bases, and 6 bases lay outside the gene matches. The CDR3 nucleotides read TGTGCCAGCAGTTCGGGACAGTGGGGCGAGCAGTACTTC. Translated: CASSSGQWGEQYF.

This rearrangement joins TRBV7-2 to TRBJ1-6; D perhaps matches TRBD1 (5 bases). V gave up 5 bases and J gave up 7 bases, with 6 bases separating them. This CDR3 contains 12 residues. Germline loops: CDR1 SGHTA, CDR2 FQGNSA. The DNA of the CDR3 is TGTGCCAGCAGCCCAGGGAATTCACCCCTCCACTTT. Its translation: CASSPGNSPLHF. Supplemented by reference TRBV7-2 and TRBJ1-6, the full variable domain reads GAGVSQSPSNKVTEKGKDVELRCDPISGHTALYWYRQSLGQGLEFLIYFQGNSAPDKSGLPSDRFSAERTGGSVSTLTIQRTQQEDSAVYLCASSPGNSPLHFGNGTRLTVT.

As DNA, the CDR3 is TGTGCCAGCTCACCGGGACAGAGCTCTGAAGCTTTCTTT. Amino acids: CASSPGQSSEAFF. The genes are TRBV18 and TRBJ1-1; TRBD1 aligns across 7 bases. The CDR3 sequence is 13 residues long. Germline V lookup: CDR1 KGHSH, CDR2 LQKENI. With V trimmed by 3 bases and J by 6 bases, 4 bases remained unmatched.